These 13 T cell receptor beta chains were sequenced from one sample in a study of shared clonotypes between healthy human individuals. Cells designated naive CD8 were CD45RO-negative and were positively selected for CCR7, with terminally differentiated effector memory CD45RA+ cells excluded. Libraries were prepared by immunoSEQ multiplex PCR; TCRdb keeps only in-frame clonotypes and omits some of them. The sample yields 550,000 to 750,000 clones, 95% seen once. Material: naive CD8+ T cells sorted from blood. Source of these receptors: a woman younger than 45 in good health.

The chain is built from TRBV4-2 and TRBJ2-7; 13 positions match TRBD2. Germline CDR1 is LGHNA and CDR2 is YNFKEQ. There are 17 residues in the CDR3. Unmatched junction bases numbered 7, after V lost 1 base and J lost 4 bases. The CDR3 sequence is CASSQGLAGGTSYEQYF. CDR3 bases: TGTGCCAGCAGCCAAGGACTAGCGGGGGGCACTTCGTACGAGCAGTACTTC.

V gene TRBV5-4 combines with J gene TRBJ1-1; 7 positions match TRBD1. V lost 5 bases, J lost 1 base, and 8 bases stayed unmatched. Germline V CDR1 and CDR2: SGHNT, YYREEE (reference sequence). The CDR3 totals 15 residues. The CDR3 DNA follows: TGTGCCAGCAGAGTCCGGGACAGAGGGAACACTGAAGCTTTCTTT. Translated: CASRVRDRGNTEAFF.

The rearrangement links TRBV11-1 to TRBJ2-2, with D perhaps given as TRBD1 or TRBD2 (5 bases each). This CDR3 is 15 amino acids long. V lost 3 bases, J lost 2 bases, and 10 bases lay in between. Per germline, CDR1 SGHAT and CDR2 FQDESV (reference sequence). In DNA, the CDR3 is TGTGCCAGCAGCTTGGCCGGGGCCAACACCGGGGAGCTGTTTTTT. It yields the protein CASSLAGANTGELFF.

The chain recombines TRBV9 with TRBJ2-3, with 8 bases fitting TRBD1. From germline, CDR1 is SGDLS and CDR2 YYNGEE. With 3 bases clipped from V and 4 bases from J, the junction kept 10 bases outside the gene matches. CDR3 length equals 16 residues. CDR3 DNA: TGTGCCAGCAGCGACAGGACAGGGCCCCTTTCAGATACGCAGTATTTT. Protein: CASSDRTGPLSDTQYF. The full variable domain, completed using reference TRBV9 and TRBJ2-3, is DSGVTQTPKHLITATGQRVTLRCSPRSGDLSVYWYQQSLDQGLQFLIQYYNGEERAKGNILERFSAQQFPDLHSELNLSSLELGDSALYFCASSDRTGPLSDTQYFGPGTRLTVL.

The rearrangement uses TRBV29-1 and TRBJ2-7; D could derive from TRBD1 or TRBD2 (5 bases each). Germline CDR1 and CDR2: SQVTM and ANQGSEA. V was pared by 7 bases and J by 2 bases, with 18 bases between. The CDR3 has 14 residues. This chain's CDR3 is CSATGTLRTYEQYF. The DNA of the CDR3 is TGCAGCGCCACGGGGACGTTGAGAACCTACGAGCAGTACTTC.

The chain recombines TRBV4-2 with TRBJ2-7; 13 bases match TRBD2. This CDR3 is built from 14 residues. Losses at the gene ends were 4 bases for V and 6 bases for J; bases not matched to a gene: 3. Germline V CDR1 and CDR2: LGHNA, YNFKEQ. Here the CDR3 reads CASSPGLAGIEQYF. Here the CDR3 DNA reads TGTGCCAGCAGCCCGGGACTAGCGGGAATCGAGCAGTACTTC.

CDR3 in amino acids: CASTDGGGHEQYF. CDR3 nucleotide sequence: TGTGCCAGCACAGATGGGGGAGGTCACGAGCAGTACTTC. The gene calls are TRBV28 and TRBJ2-5, with D possibly TRBD2 on 6 matching bases. The J call may not be correct, given that the DNA end is closer to TRBJ2-7. CDR3 size: 13 residues. Germline values: CDR1 MDHEN, CDR2 SYDVKM.

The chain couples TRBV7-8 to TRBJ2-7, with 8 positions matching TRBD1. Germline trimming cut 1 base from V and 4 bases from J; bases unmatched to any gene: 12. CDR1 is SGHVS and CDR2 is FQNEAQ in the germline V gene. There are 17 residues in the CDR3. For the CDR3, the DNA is TGTGCCAGCAGCTTAGGAGGGACAGGCATCGGGGATTACGAGCAGTACTTC. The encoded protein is CASSLGGTGIGDYEQYF.

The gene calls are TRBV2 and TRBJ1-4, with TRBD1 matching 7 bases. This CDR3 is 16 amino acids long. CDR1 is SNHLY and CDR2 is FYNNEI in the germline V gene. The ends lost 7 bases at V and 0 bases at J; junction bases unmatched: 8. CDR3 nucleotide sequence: TGTGCCAGCATTGGCAGGGGGTACTCAACTAATGAAAAACTGTTTTTT. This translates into CASIGRGYSTNEKLFF.

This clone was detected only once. CDR3 loop: CASRLSTASDEKLFF. The CDR3 DNA reads as TGTGCCAGCAGGCTAAGTACAGCATCCGATGAAAAACTGTTTTTT. This chain joins TRBV28 and TRBJ1-4; D is unclear. The V end was cut by 6 bases, the J end by 6 bases, with 17 bases between. The V gene's germline CDR1 is MDHEN and CDR2 SYDVKM. This CDR3 spans 15 amino acids.

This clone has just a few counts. CDR3 in DNA: TGCGCCAGCAGCCAAGACGGGGTCACTGAAGCTTTCTTT. This codes for CASSQDGVTEAFF. J is TRBJ1-1 and V is TRBV4-1, with D unclear. The CDR3 extends over 13 amino acids. Looked up from germline, CDR1 is MGHRA and CDR2 is YSYEKL. V lost 0 bases and J 4 bases, leaving 6 bases between the germline ends.

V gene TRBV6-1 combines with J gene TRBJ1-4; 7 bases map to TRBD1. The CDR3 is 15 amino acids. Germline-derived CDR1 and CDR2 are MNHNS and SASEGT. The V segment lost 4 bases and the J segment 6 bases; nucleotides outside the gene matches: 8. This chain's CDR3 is CASSVPGQTYEKLFF. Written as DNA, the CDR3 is TGTGCCAGCAGTGTACCGGGACAGACATATGAAAAACTGTTTTTT.

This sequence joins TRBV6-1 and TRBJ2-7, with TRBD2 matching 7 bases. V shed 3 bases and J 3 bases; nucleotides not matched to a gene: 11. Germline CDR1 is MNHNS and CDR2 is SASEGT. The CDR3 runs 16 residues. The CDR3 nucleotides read TGTGCCAGCAGTGACAGGACTAGTAGGGCCCTCTACGAGCAGTACTTC. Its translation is CASSDRTSRALYEQYF.